One and the same sample provided the 6 T cell receptor beta chains below, sequenced in a study of long-term antiretroviral therapy in people with HIV (dated by TCRdb to between 2021 and 2024). Sequencing of the TRB variable region was done with the immunoSEQ hsTCRB v3.0 assay at survey level resolution. Drawn from immuneACCESS, this table holds only the in-frame rearrangements with V and J called that TCRdb kept. Clones are partly lost; checked studies trace under half to an unresolved V gene and leave the rest unexplained. The sample table shows about 18,000 clones, and approximately 82% are seen once. Roughly an eighth of the sample lies in the top ten. This specimen was unsorted PBMCs, taken 0.5 years before starting antiretroviral therapy. Every receptor here comes from a woman aged 50 to 60 with HIV.

The chain carries TRBV11-2 and TRBJ2-7; D is uncertain. The CDR3 has 15 residues. Germline CDR1 SGHAT, CDR2 FQNNGV. Between the trimmed V and J ends, which lost 1 base and 0 bases, there was a span of 10 bases. The DNA for the CDR3 is TGTGCCAGCAGCTTAGGAGATGAGGCCTCCTACGAGCAGTACTTC. This encodes CASSLGDEASYEQYF.

The chain joins TRBV9 to TRBJ1-1; D remains ambiguous. The V end was cut by 4 bases, the J end by 11 bases, with 18 bases between. The CDR3 runs to 13 residues. Germline V lookup: CDR1 SGDLS, CDR2 YYNGEE. In DNA form, the CDR3 reads TGTGCCAGCAGCCCCATCAATCAGCCTTTTGCTTTCTTT. This codes for CASSPINQPFAFF. Full variable domain (missing parts from reference TRBV9 and TRBJ1-1): DSGVTQTPKHLITATGQRVTLRCSPRSGDLSVYWYQQSLDQGLQFLIQYYNGEERAKGNILERFSAQQFPDLHSELNLSSLELGDSALYFCASSPINQPFAFFGQGTRLTVV.

This chain's CDR3 is CASCAGTSGQETQYF. CDR3 nucleotides: TGTGCCAGCTGCGCTGGGACTAGCGGGCAAGAGACCCAGTACTTC. The chain combines TRBV27 with TRBJ2-5, with 12 bases aligning to TRBD2. Per germline, CDR1 MNHEY and CDR2 SMNVEV (reference sequence). V shed 8 bases and J 2 bases; nucleotides not matched to a gene: 6. This CDR3 has 15 residues.

The DNA for the CDR3 is TGTGCCAGCAGAGACAGGGCTTCACCCCTCCACTTT. Translation gives CASRDRASPLHF. The chain carries TRBV5-6 and TRBJ1-6; 7 bases line up with TRBD1. There are 12 residues in the CDR3. The V gene's germline CDR1 is SGHDT and CDR2 YYEEEE. The trim removed 5 bases at V and 9 bases at J, leaving 2 bases unmatched.

The chain couples TRBV19 to TRBJ1-5; TRBD1 agrees at 9 bases. CDR1 and CDR2 (germline): LNHDA, SQIVND (reference sequence). J was trimmed by 3 bases and V by 3 bases; bases with no gene match: 6. This CDR3 contains 16 residues. CDR3 residues: CASSIVQGALNQPQHF. CDR3 bases: TGTGCCAGTAGTATCGTACAGGGGGCTCTCAATCAGCCCCAGCATTTT.

This chain joins TRBV6-5 and TRBJ2-1; no reliable D call. This CDR3 region has 13 residues. The V end was cut by 5 bases, the J end by 9 bases, with 14 bases between. The germline V gene has CDR1 MNHEY and CDR2 SVGAGI. In DNA, the CDR3 is TGTGCCAGCAGTCAACTACACTTGGGTGAGCAGTTCTTC. Its protein is CASSQLHLGEQFF.